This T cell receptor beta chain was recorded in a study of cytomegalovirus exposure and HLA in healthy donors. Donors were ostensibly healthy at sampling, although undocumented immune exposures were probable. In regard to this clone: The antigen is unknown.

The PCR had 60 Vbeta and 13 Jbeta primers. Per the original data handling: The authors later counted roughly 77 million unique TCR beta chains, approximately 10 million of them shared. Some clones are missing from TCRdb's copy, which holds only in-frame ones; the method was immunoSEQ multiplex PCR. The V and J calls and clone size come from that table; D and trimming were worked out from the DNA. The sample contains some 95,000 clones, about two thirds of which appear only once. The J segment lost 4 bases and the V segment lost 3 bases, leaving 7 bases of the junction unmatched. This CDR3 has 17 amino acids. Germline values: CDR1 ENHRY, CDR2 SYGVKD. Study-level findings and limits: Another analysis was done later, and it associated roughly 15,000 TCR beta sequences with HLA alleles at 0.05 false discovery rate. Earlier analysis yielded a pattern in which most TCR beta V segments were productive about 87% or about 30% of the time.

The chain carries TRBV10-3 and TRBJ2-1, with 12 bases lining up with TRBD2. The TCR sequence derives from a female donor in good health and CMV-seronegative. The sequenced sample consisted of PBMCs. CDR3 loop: CAISDGGGLAGYNEQFF. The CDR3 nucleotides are TGTGCCATCAGTGACGGGGGTGGACTAGCGGGGTACAATGAGCAGTTCTTC.